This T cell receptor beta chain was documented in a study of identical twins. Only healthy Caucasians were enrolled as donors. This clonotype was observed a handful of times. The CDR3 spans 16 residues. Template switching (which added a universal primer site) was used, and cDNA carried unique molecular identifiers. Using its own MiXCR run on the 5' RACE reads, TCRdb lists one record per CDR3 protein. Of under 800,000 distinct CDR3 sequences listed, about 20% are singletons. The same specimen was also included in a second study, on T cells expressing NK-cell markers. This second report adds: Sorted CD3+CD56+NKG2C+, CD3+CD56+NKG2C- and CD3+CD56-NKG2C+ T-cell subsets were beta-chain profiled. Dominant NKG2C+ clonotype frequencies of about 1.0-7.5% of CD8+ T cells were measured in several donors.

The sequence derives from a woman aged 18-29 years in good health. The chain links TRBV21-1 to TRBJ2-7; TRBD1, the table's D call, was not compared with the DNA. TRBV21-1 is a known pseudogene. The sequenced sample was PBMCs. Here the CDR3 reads CASSKRLRGYAYEQYF. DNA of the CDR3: TGTGCCAGCAGCAAACGACTCCGGGGGTACGCCTACGAGCAGTACTTC.